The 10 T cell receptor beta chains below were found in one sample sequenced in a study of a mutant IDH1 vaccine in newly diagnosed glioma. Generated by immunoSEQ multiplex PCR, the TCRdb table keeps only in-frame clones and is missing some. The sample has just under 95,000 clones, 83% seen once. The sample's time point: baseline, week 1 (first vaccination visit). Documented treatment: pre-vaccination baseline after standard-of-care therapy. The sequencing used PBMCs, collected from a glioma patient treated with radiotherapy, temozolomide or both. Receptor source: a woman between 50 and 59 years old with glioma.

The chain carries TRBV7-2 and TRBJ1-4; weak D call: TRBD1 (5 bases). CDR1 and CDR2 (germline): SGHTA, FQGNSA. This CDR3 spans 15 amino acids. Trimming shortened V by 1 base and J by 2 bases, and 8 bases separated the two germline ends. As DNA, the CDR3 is TGTGCCAGCAGCTTAGTACGGGGCACTAATGAAAAACTGTTTTTT. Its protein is CASSLVRGTNEKLFF.

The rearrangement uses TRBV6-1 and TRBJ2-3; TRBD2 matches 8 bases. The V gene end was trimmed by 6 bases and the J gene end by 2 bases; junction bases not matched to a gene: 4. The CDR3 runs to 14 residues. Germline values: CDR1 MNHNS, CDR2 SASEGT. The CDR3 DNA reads TGTGCCAGCAGGCAGCGGGGGTACACAGATACGCAGTATTTT. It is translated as CASRQRGYTDTQYF.

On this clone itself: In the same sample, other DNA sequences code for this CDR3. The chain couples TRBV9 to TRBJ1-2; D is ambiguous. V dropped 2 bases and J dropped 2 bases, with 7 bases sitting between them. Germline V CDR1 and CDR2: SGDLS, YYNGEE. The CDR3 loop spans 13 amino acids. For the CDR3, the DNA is TGTGCCAGCAGCGTTGGCGGGAACTATGGCTACACCTTC. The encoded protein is CASSVGGNYGYTF.

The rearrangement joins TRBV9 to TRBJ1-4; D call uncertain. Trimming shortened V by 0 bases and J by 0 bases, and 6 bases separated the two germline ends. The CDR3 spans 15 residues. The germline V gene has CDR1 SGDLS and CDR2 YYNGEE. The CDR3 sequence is CASSVEGATNEKLFF. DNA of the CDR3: TGTGCCAGCAGCGTAGAAGGAGCAACTAATGAAAAACTGTTTTTT.

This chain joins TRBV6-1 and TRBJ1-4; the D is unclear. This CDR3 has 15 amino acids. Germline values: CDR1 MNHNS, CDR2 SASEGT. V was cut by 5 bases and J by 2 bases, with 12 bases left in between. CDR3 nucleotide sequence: TGTGCCAGCAGTTGGGTACCGGGGACTAATGAAAAACTGTTTTTT. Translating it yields CASSWVPGTNEKLFF.

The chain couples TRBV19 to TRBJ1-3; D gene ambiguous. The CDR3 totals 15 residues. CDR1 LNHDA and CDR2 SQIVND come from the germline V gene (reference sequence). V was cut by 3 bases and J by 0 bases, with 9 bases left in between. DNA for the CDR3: TGTGCCAGTAGTATGAGGGAGAGCTCTGGAAACACCATATATTTT. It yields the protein CASSMRESSGNTIYF.

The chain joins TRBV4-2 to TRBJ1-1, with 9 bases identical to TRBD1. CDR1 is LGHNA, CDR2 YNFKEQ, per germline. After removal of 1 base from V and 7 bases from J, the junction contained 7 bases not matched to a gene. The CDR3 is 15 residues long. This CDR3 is CASSQGQGVGGEAFF. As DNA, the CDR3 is TGTGCCAGCAGCCAAGGACAGGGGGTTGGGGGTGAAGCTTTCTTT.

The CDR3, as DNA: TGTGCCAGCAGTGGGGGACAGACCCCCGGAAACACCATATATTTT. Its protein is CASSGGQTPGNTIYF. The V gene is TRBV27, the J gene TRBJ1-3, with 7 bases fitting TRBD1. The junction had 8 bases not matched to a gene; V was cut back by 5 bases and J by 4 bases. This CDR3 has 15 amino acids. Germline V gene lookup returns CDR1 MNHEY and CDR2 SMNVEV (reference sequence).

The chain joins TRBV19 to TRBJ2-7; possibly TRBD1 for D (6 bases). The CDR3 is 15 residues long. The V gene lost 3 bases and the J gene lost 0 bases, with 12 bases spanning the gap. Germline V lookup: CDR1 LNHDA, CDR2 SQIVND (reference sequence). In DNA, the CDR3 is TGTGCCAGTAGTATTTATCAGGGGAGCTCCTACGAGCAGTACTTC. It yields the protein CASSIYQGSSYEQYF.

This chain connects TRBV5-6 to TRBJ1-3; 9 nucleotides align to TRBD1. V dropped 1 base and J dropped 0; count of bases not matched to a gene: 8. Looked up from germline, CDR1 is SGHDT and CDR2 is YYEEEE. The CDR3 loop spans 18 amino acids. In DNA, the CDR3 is TGTGCCAGCAGCTTGTACGGGACAGGGCCCAGCTCTGGAAACACCATATATTTT. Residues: CASSLYGTGPSSGNTIYF.